The rows below give T cell receptor beta chains drawn from one sample of a study of T cell changes during pregnancy in multiple sclerosis. Using immunoSEQ multiplex PCR, the repertoire was profiled, and TCRdb retains in-frame clones only, with some absent. The repertoire holds 50,000 to 70,000 clones, roughly 92% seen once, with 1.4% in the top ten. The sample was peripheral blood, taken in the second trimester of pregnancy. The receptors were sampled from a female donor with multiple sclerosis, enrolled in a pregnancy study. Each CDR3 is given with its conserved first and last residue. Each record gives: J gene, D gene, clone size, V gene, CDR3 protein, CDR3 DNA. A D gene is named only where the DNA matches it firmly. Clone sizes are given selectively: once, few, many, or a class where the clone is expanded.

TRBJ2-6 | TRBD1 | NA | TRBV5-1 | CASSSTLTGGAGGANVLTF | TGCGCCAGCAGCTCGACCTTAACAGGGGGCGCTGGAGGGGCCAACGTCCTGACTTTC
TRBJ2-3 | TRBD1 | NA | TRBV5-1 | CASSLGQGTGTDTQYF | TGCGCCAGCAGCTTGGGACAGGGGACTGGGACAGATACGCAGTATTTT
TRBJ2-3 | TRBD2 | NA | TRBV18 | CASSPDLAGPTDTQYF | TGTGCCAGCTCACCAGACCTAGCGGGCCCTACAGATACGCAGTATTTT
TRBJ2-7 | TRBD1 | NA | TRBV5-4 | CASSPKGDRGYEQYF | TGTGCCAGCAGCCCCAAGGGGGACAGGGGGTACGAGCAGTACTTC
TRBJ1-2 | NA | many | TRBV10-3 | CAISEGGEGYGYTF | TGTGCCATCAGTGAGGGGGGCGAAGGATATGGCTACACCTTC
TRBJ2-1 | NA | NA | TRBV5-8 | CASTLGDTSYNEQFF | TGTGCCAGCACTCTGGGGGACACCTCCTACAATGAGCAGTTCTTC
TRBJ2-5 | TRBD1 | NA | TRBV11-2 | CASSLEAGGTQETQYF | TGTGCCAGCAGCTTAGAGGCAGGGGGCACGCAAGAGACCCAGTACTTC
TRBJ1-1 | NA | NA | TRBV2 | CASIRTEGTEAFF | TGTGCCAGCATCAGGACAGAGGGGACTGAAGCTTTCTTT
TRBJ1-5 | NA | NA | TRBV28 | CASRGGERRRQPQHF | TGTGCCAGCAGGGGGGGGGAGCGTCGACGACAGCCCCAGCATTTT
TRBJ2-5 | NA | NA | TRBV5-1 | CASRRTSQGRETQYF | TGCGCCAGCAGAAGGACATCCCAAGGTAGAGAGACCCAGTACTTC
TRBJ2-1 | NA | NA | TRBV5-6 | CASSLGLADYYNEQFF | TGTGCCAGCAGCTTGGGGCTAGCCGATTACTACAATGAGCAGTTCTTC
TRBJ2-2 | NA | NA | TRBV4-1 | CASSHTLGGSGELFF | TGCGCCAGCAGCCACACCCTGGGGGGATCCGGGGAGCTGTTTTTT
TRBJ2-3 | TRBD1 | NA | TRBV5-1 | CASSRDSPGTDTQYF | TGCGCCAGCAGCCGGGACAGCCCAGGCACAGATACGCAGTATTTT
TRBJ2-3 | TRBD2 | NA | TRBV5-4 | CASSLGASSGPLQDTQYF | TGTGCCAGCAGCTTGGGGGCTTCTAGCGGGCCCTTGCAAGATACGCAGTATTTT
TRBJ2-7 | NA | NA | TRBV6-5 | CASRRGEVTYEQYF | TGTGCCAGCAGGCGAGGGGAGGTTACCTACGAGCAGTACTTC
TRBJ2-3 | NA | NA | TRBV7-6 | CASSRDTGTDTQYF | TGTGCCAGCAGCCGGGACACCGGCACAGATACGCAGTATTTT
TRBJ2-7 | TRBD1 | NA | TRBV19 | CASGNRGNEQYF | TGTGCCAGTGGCAACAGGGGGAACGAGCAGTACTTC
TRBJ1-5 | NA | once | TRBV21-1 | CASSKTGDQPQHF | TGTGCCAGCAGCAAAACAGGGGATCAGCCCCAGCATTTT
TRBJ2-1 | TRBD2 | once | TRBV10-1 | CASSGRTSGTRARNEQFF | TGCGCCAGCAGTGGCAGGACTAGCGGGACCAGAGCCAGGAATGAGCAGTTCTTC
TRBJ2-1 | TRBD2 | NA | TRBV19 | CASSVGTSRNNEQFF | TGTGCCAGTAGTGTAGGGACTAGCAGAAACAATGAGCAGTTCTTC
TRBJ1-1 | NA | few | TRBV6-4 | CASGIGVGTEAFF | TGTGCCAGCGGGATCGGGGTCGGCACTGAAGCTTTCTTT
TRBJ2-2 | TRBD2 | once | TRBV10-3 | CAISEEPGTRNGELFF | TGTGCCATCAGTGAAGAACCCGGGACTAGGAACGGGGAGCTGTTTTTT
TRBJ2-1 | TRBD2 | NA | TRBV10-3 | CAISESIASGGREQFF | TGTGCCATCAGTGAGTCGATAGCTAGCGGGGGCCGGGAGCAGTTCTTC
TRBJ2-7 | NA | NA | TRBV27 | CASSPLPDQTYEQYF | TGTGCCAGCAGTCCCCTTCCTGATCAGACCTACGAGCAGTACTTC
TRBJ2-6 | TRBD1 | NA | TRBV6-4 | CASSDWTGGSGANVLTF | TGTGCCAGCAGTGACTGGACAGGGGGCTCTGGGGCCAACGTCCTGACTTTC
TRBJ2-1 | TRBD2 | NA | TRBV19 | CASSIDSTGLAERNEQFF | TGTGCCAGTAGTATAGATTCGACCGGACTAGCGGAAAGAAATGAGCAGTTCTTC
TRBJ2-6 | TRBD2 | NA | TRBV4-2 | CASSQAGGSGANVLTF | TGTGCCAGCAGCCAAGCGGGAGGCTCTGGGGCCAACGTCCTGACTTTC
TRBJ1-2 | NA | once | TRBV6-5 | CASSYGGSYTF | TGTGCCAGCAGTTACGGGGGGAGCTACACCTTC
TRBJ2-1 | TRBD2 | NA | TRBV12-5 | CASGFRRTSGTSSYNEQFF | TGTGCTAGTGGTTTCCGAAGGACTAGCGGTACAAGCTCCTACAATGAGCAGTTCTTC
TRBJ2-2 | NA | once | TRBV7-7 | CASSPNQGKLAGELFF | TGTGCCAGCAGCCCTAATCAGGGAAAGTTGGCCGGGGAGCTGTTTTTT
TRBJ2-1 | NA | NA | TRBV6-4 | CASSEELHNEQFF | TGTGCCAGCAGTGAAGAACTCCACAATGAGCAGTTCTTC
TRBJ2-5 | NA | NA | TRBV19 | CASSLSGLGGETQYF | TGTGCCAGTAGCCTCTCTGGGCTTGGAGGGGAGACCCAGTACTTC
TRBJ2-1 | TRBD2 | once | TRBV30 | CAWERGFGEQFF | TGTGCCTGGGAGCGGGGGTTCGGTGAGCAGTTCTTC
TRBJ2-7 | NA | NA | TRBV9 | CASSVANSPTYEQYF | TGTGCCAGCAGCGTAGCCAACAGCCCTACCTACGAGCAGTACTTC
TRBJ1-5 | NA | NA | TRBV6-1 | CASNRQVDSNQPQHF | TGTGCCAGCAATCGGCAGGTGGATAGCAATCAGCCCCAGCATTTT
TRBJ1-3 | NA | NA | TRBV9 | CASSVGREAGNTIYF | TGTGCCAGCAGCGTAGGGAGGGAGGCTGGAAACACCATATATTTT
TRBJ2-5 | NA | NA | TRBV30 | CAWREGTETQYF | TGTGCCTGGAGGGAGGGAACGGAGACCCAGTACTTC
TRBJ2-1 | NA | NA | TRBV7-6 | CASSLGTNEQFF | TGTGCCAGCAGCTTAGGGACAAATGAGCAGTTCTTC
TRBJ2-5 | NA | NA | TRBV7-9 | CASSLEGARAQYF | TGTGCCAGCAGCTTAGAAGGGGCAAGGGCCCAGTACTTC
TRBJ1-1 | NA | NA | TRBV30 | CAWKRGENTEAFF | TGTGCCTGGAAAAGGGGCGAGAACACTGAAGCTTTCTTT
TRBJ1-5 | NA | NA | TRBV9 | CASSAGVWNQPQHF | TGTGCCAGCAGCGCGGGAGTTTGGAATCAGCCCCAGCATTTT
TRBJ1-1 | TRBD1 | NA | TRBV5-1 | CASRRDRLALEAFF | TGCGCCAGCAGGCGGGACAGGCTGGCCCTTGAAGCTTTCTTT
TRBJ1-6 | TRBD1 | NA | TRBV5-1 | CASSLAGTAYNSPLHF | TGCGCCAGCAGCTTGGCCGGGACAGCCTATAATTCACCCCTCCACTTT
TRBJ2-2 | TRBD2 | NA | TRBV10-2 | CASSVSGKVIGELFF | TGCGCCAGCAGTGTTAGCGGGAAGGTAATCGGGGAGCTGTTTTTT
TRBJ2-1 | TRBD2 | NA | TRBV30 | CAWSVLAAYNEQFF | TGTGCCTGGAGTGTACTAGCGGCCTACAATGAGCAGTTCTTC
TRBJ2-6 | NA | NA | TRBV28 | CASAAISGANVLTF | TGTGCCAGCGCCGCGATCTCTGGGGCCAACGTCCTGACTTTC
TRBJ2-2 | TRBD1 | NA | TRBV19 | CASSIGQGAGGELFF | TGTGCCAGTAGTATTGGCCAGGGGGCGGGCGGGGAGCTGTTTTTT